These 29 T cell receptor beta chains were sequenced from one sample in a study of T cell repertoires in cytomegalovirus infection. These receptors have no identified antigens. TCRdb itself ran the reads through MiXCR, one entry per CDR3 protein. The table records around 430,000 distinct CDR3 sequences, about two fifths of them present only once. Sequenced material: cultured PBMCs, taken from culture after CMV antigen stimulation. The receptors were gathered from a human donor in good health (CMV status not recorded). Some clones in this sample may be carry-over from other donors' samples.

This sequence joins TRBV5-6 and TRBJ2-7; either TRBD1 or TRBD2 may fit D (5 bases each). Trimming removed 2 bases at V and 7 bases at J, with 16 bases between. The germline V gene has CDR1 SGHDT and CDR2 YYEEEE. This CDR3 comprises 14 residues. The CDR3 loop is CASSFLSGPSEQYF. CDR3 DNA sequence: TGTGCCAGCAGCTTCCTGTCGGGACCATCTGAGCAGTACTTC.

The V and J genes are TRBV27 and TRBJ1-4; 9 nucleotides line up with TRBD1. J lost 3 bases, V lost 6 bases, and 11 bases had no gene match. Per germline, CDR1 MNHEY and CDR2 SMNVEV (reference sequence). This CDR3 is 17 amino acids long. CDR3 protein: CASRSGQGGGANEKLFF. The CDR3 coding sequence is TGTGCCAGCAGATCGGGACAGGGTGGGGGAGCTAATGAAAAACTGTTTTTT.

The V gene is TRBV12-3 or TRBV12-4, the J gene TRBJ2-7; D might be TRBD1 (5 bases). There are 13 residues in the CDR3. V was shortened by 4 bases and J by 2 bases, with 9 bases between the two germline ends. CDR3 sequence reads: CASSYRGAYEQYF. In nucleotides, the CDR3 is TGTGCCAGCAGTTATAGGGGTGCCTACGAGCAGTACTTC.

The V gene is TRBV28, the J gene TRBJ1-5; D is unresolved. The CDR3 has 14 residues. Germline CDR1 MDHEN, CDR2 SYDVKM. The V and J ends lost 7 bases and 0 bases respectively, with 10 bases between them. The CDR3 is CASKESHSNQPQHF. Written as DNA, the CDR3 is TGTGCCAGCAAAGAAAGTCATAGCAATCAGCCCCAGCATTTT.

This chain connects TRBV7-2 to TRBJ2-7, with TRBD2 identical over 13 bases. The V and J ends lost 3 bases and 6 bases, in that order; junction bases with no gene match: 5. Germline assignment: CDR1 SGHTA and CDR2 FQGNSA. There are 15 residues in the CDR3. For the CDR3, the DNA is TGTGCCAGCAGCTTCGGACTAGCGGGAGTGTCCGAGCAGTACTTC. Protein sequence: CASSFGLAGVSEQYF.

In its sample, this clonotype was seen a few times. The genes are TRBV2 and TRBJ1-2, with D unclear. The CDR3 sequence is 13 residues long. V lost 5 bases and J 3 bases, leaving 10 bases between the germline ends. Germline CDR1 reads SNHLY; CDR2 reads FYNNEI. Written as DNA, the CDR3 is TGTGCCAGCAGTCCCGACGTGGACTATGGCTACACCTTC. As protein: CASSPDVDYGYTF.

The chain is built from TRBV27 and TRBJ1-6; D remains ambiguous. CDR1 and CDR2 (germline): MNHEY, SMNVEV (reference sequence). This CDR3 is 21 amino acids long. Trimming cost V 1 base and J 0 bases, with 22 bases left between them. CDR3 sequence: CASSLYVSGDFQSSYNSPLHF. The CDR3 DNA reads as TGTGCCAGCAGTTTATACGTCAGTGGGGATTTTCAAAGCTCCTATAATTCACCCCTCCACTTT.

The rearrangement links TRBV5-1 to TRBJ2-4, with a tentative D call TRBD1 (7 bases). The V end was cut by 3 bases, the J end by 3 bases, with 10 bases between. This CDR3 has 14 residues. The germline V gene has CDR1 SGHRS and CDR2 YFSETQ. The CDR3 nucleotides are TGCGCCAGCAGCTACAGGGGAGGCAAAAACATTCAGTACTTC. Protein sequence: CASSYRGGKNIQYF. Full variable domain (outside the CDR3, taken from reference TRBV5-1 and TRBJ2-4): KAGVTQTPRYLIKTRGQQVTLSCSPISGHRSVSWYQQTPGQGLQFLFEYFSETQRNKGNFPGRFSGRQFSNSRSEMNVSTLELGDSALYLCASSYRGGKNIQYFGAGTRLSVL.

In this sample, this clonotype turned up a few times. The chain links TRBV7-2 to TRBJ2-2; unclear D gene. Trimming left V 1 base short and J 6 bases short, with 12 bases between. The CDR3 is made up of 15 amino acids. CDR1 and CDR2 (germline): SGHTA, FQGNSA. The CDR3 coding sequence is TGTGCCAGCAGCTTAGGCCTTATAGGATCCGGGGAGCTGTTTTTT. It specifies CASSLGLIGSGELFF.

The chain joins TRBV5-1 to TRBJ2-3; 9 nucleotides match TRBD2. This CDR3 is 15 amino acids long. Germline CDR1 reads SGHRS; CDR2 reads YFSETQ. The trim removed 0 bases at V and 4 bases at J, leaving 3 bases unmatched. The CDR3 nucleotides are TGCGCCAGCAGCTTGGAAGTAGCGGGGGCAGATACGCAGTATTTT. This gives the protein CASSLEVAGADTQYF.

This clonotype turned up a few times. V and J are TRBV7-2 and TRBJ2-7, with TRBD2 matching 13 bases. The germline V gene has CDR1 SGHTA and CDR2 FQGNSA. The CDR3 length is 16 residues. The junction had 8 bases not matched to a gene; V was cut back by 5 bases and J by 4 bases. CDR3 DNA: TGTGCCAGCAGCCCGCAACTAGCGGGAGGGGTTTACGAGCAGTACTTC. Protein sequence: CASSPQLAGGVYEQYF.

The CDR3: CSARTGAGEQYF. In nucleotides, the CDR3 is TGCAGTGCGAGGACAGGTGCTGGGGAGCAGTACTTC. The J gene is TRBJ2-7, the V gene TRBV20-1, with 7 bases lining up with TRBD1. This CDR3 is 12 amino acids long. CDR1 and CDR2 (germline): DFQATT, SNEGSKA (reference sequence). V trimming: 6 bases; J trimming: 7 bases; junction bases outside the gene matches: 9.

The chain employs TRBV5-6 and TRBJ1-1; 8 bases match TRBD1. This CDR3 region has 16 residues. The V and J ends lost 0 bases and 3 bases, in that order; junction bases with no gene match: 7. Germline V lookup: CDR1 SGHDT, CDR2 YYEEEE. As DNA, the CDR3 is TGTGCCAGCAGCTTGGTGGGCAGGGGGCAAGACACTGAAGCTTTCTTT. Protein: CASSLVGRGQDTEAFF.

The rearrangement joins TRBV12-5 to TRBJ2-2; 8 bases fit TRBD2. After removal of 0 bases from V and 8 bases from J, the junction contained 14 bases not matched to a gene. The CDR3 runs 18 residues. CDR1 is LGHNT, CDR2 FRNRAP, per germline. Written as DNA, the CDR3 is TGTGCTAGTGGTTTGGTAGTTCGGGGCGGGAGGCCCCCGGGGGAGCTGTTTTTT. Translation: CASGLVVRGGRPPGELFF.

This clonotype occurred once. The genes are TRBV4-3 and TRBJ2-2; D is perhaps TRBD2 (5 bases). Germline CDR1 reads LGHNA; CDR2 reads YSLEER. The CDR3 covers 15 residues. V gave up 0 bases and J gave up 1 base, with 6 bases separating them. CDR3 sequence reads: CASSQDGVNTGELFF. The CDR3 DNA is TGCGCCAGCAGCCAAGACGGGGTGAACACCGGGGAGCTGTTTTTT.

The chain joins TRBV12-3 or TRBV12-4 to TRBJ2-3; tentatively, D is TRBD2 (6 bases). CDR3 length: 15 residues. Trimming stripped 5 bases from V and 6 bases from J, with 18 bases between. In DNA form, the CDR3 reads TGTGCCAGCAGTCTTATAGCGGTTCCCCTGGATACGCAGTATTTT. The encoded protein is CASSLIAVPLDTQYF.

The chain carries TRBV28 and TRBJ2-6; D call uncertain. Trimming took off 10 bases at V and 10 bases at J, with 11 bases between the two ends. The germline V gene encodes CDR1 MDHEN and CDR2 SYDVKM. The CDR3 is 11 residues long. In nucleotides, the CDR3 is TGTGCCACCCAGTTTATAAACGTCCTGACTTTC. This codes for CATQFINVLTF.

This clonotype was observed a few times. The chain carries TRBV7-8 and TRBJ1-1; 8 bases are shared with TRBD1. The CDR3 consists of 15 residues. In germline, CDR1 is SGHVS, CDR2 FQNEAQ. Trimming removed 1 base from V and 4 bases from J; junction bases left unmatched: 5. The CDR3 nucleotides are TGTGCCAGCAGCTTAGGGACAGGGATGAGCACTGAAGCTTTCTTT. Its protein product is CASSLGTGMSTEAFF. The entire variable domain, with the rest obtained from reference TRBV7-8 and TRBJ1-1, is as follows: GAGVSQSPRYKVAKRGQDVALRCDPISGHVSLFWYQQALGQGPEFLTYFQNEAQLDKSGLPSDRFFAERPEGSVSTLKIQRTQQEDSAVYLCASSLGTGMSTEAFFGQGTRLTVV.

This chain links TRBV7-8 with TRBJ2-1; TRBD2 aligns across 11 bases. The CDR3 consists of 20 residues. Germline V gene sequence: CDR1 SGHVS, CDR2 FQNEAQ. V dropped 6 bases and J dropped 7; count of bases not matched to a gene: 23. CDR3 nucleotide sequence: TGTGCCAGCAGGAACCACCGGGACAGATATAGCGGGGGGGCCACGAATGAGCAGTTCTTC. Translation: CASRNHRDRYSGGATNEQFF.

The chain has TRBV11-3 and TRBJ2-3; no clear D gene. The CDR3 sequence is 14 residues long. The V end was cut by 3 bases, the J end by 3 bases, with 10 bases between. Per germline, CDR1 SGHNT and CDR2 YENEEA. CDR3 coding DNA: TGTGCCAGCAGCTTTTCAGGATGGACAGATACGCAGTATTTT. Amino acids: CASSFSGWTDTQYF.

The genes are TRBV6-2 or TRBV6-3 and TRBJ2-3; unclear D gene. V was cut by 8 bases and J by 0 bases, with 15 bases left in between. The CDR3 has 15 residues. Looked up from germline, CDR1 is MNHEY and CDR2 is SVGEGT. The CDR3 nucleotides are TGTGCCAGCGCCCCCATGGGAACTAGCACAGATACGCAGTATTTT. It specifies CASAPMGTSTDTQYF.

This clonotype was seen a few times. CDR3 in amino acids: CASSFVSNGGANYGYTF. The CDR3 DNA is TGTGCCAGCAGTTTCGTGAGCAATGGAGGGGCTAACTATGGCTACACCTTC. This chain links TRBV12-3 or TRBV12-4 with TRBJ1-2; tentative D call: TRBD1 (5 bases). This CDR3 spans 17 amino acids. V gave up 3 bases and J gave up 0 bases, with 17 bases separating them.

The CDR3 DNA reads as TGTGCCAGCAGCGTTTCGGGTACTACCTACAATGAGCAGTTCTTC. Protein product: CASSVSGTTYNEQFF. V is TRBV7-6 and J is TRBJ2-1; D not resolved. The CDR3 length is 15 residues. V lost 5 bases to trimming and J lost 2 bases, with 13 bases between them. Germline V gives CDR1 SGHVS, CDR2 FNYEAQ.

This chain joins TRBV7-2 and TRBJ1-3, with no clear D. CDR1 is SGHTA, CDR2 FQGNSA, per germline. The CDR3 is made up of 14 amino acids. V lost 4 bases and J lost 3, with 10 bases in between. CDR3 nucleotide sequence: TGTGCCAGCAGCTGGCCCGGTAGTGGAAACACCATATATTTT. Its translation is CASSWPGSGNTIYF.

This chain connects TRBV4-3 to TRBJ2-7; D assignment may be TRBD1 or TRBD2 (6 bases each). The CDR3 length is 15 residues. V shed 0 bases and J shed 0 bases, with 9 bases lying between them. Germline V lookup: CDR1 LGHNA, CDR2 YSLEER. The CDR3 region is CASSQDPGASYEQYF. CDR3 nucleotide sequence: TGCGCCAGCAGCCAAGATCCGGGGGCCTCCTACGAGCAGTACTTC.

The chain carries TRBV29-1 and TRBJ2-3, with 7 bases that match TRBD2. The CDR3 sequence is 14 residues long. Trimming took 6 bases from V and 5 from J; bases not matched to a gene: 11. The germline V gene encodes CDR1 SQVTM and CDR2 ANQGSEA. CDR3 sequence (DNA): TGCAGCGTCACGGGGCGAGCGGGGCAAGATACGCAGTATTTT. Translated, it gives CSVTGRAGQDTQYF.

This chain connects TRBV20-1 to TRBJ2-7; TRBD2 agrees at 8 bases. Germline CDR1 DFQATT, CDR2 SNEGSKA (reference sequence). The CDR3 totals 14 residues. V lost 1 base to trimming and J lost 2 bases; unmatched junction nucleotides: 4. As DNA, the CDR3 is TGCAGTGCTAGAGGTAGCGGGATCCCCTACGAGCAGTACTTC. Translated, it gives CSARGSGIPYEQYF.

On this clonotype: One end of the junction is discordant with germline, which a read error may explain. V and J are TRBV20-1 and TRBJ2-1; possible D gene TRBD2, 6 bases. The CDR3 runs 12 residues. Germline CDR1 and CDR2: DFQATT and SNEGSKA (reference sequence). CDR3 DNA: TGCAGTGTCCACTCAAGAGCTAGCGAGGCAATCTTC. Translating gives CSVHSRASEAIF.

This clonotype turned up a few times. J is TRBJ2-6 and V is TRBV12-3 or TRBV12-4, with 9 bases fitting TRBD1. The CDR3 sequence is 19 residues long. V trimming: 2 bases; J trimming: 2 bases; junction bases outside the gene matches: 10. The CDR3 nucleotides are TGTGCCAGCAGTTTACCCGGACAGGGGATTCCAACTGGGGCCAACGTCCTGACTTTC. Its translation is CASSLPGQGIPTGANVLTF.